These 20 T cell receptor beta chains were sequenced from one sample in a study of post-analysis software for immune sequencing data. Findings of the study overall: There were five or six TRBV segments more frequent in patients than controls, and TRBV5-6, TRBV5-1 and TRBV20-1 were among them.

Tagging with unique molecular identifiers was a feature of the TCR beta cDNA libraries. TCRdb reanalysed the PCR reads using MiXCR and keeps one entry per CDR3 protein. This sample has roughly 600,000 distinct CDR3 sequences, with 44% found just once. Their recognized antigens are unknown. The specimen sequenced was blood. The receptors come from a girl between 5 and 17 years old with multiple sclerosis.

Here the CDR3 DNA reads TGCGCCAGCAGTCGACCTGGGGCGAACACTGAAGCTTTCTTT. Protein: CASSRPGANTEAFF. The chain employs TRBV5-1 and TRBJ1-1; D is possibly TRBD1 (5 bases). V lost 5 bases, J lost 1 base, and 12 bases lay in between. This CDR3 has 14 amino acids. Germline V gene lookup returns CDR1 SGHRS and CDR2 YFSETQ.

The V call is TRBV7-2, the J call TRBJ2-7; 7 bases line up with TRBD2. The CDR3 extends over 14 amino acids. The V segment lost 5 bases and the J segment 2 bases; nucleotides outside the gene matches: 6. The germline V gene has CDR1 SGHTA and CDR2 FQGNSA. CDR3 sequence reads: CASSTLARTYEQYF. In DNA, the CDR3 is TGTGCCAGCAGCACACTAGCGAGGACCTACGAGCAGTACTTC.

This chain uses TRBV3-1 with TRBJ1-1; 9 bases are a match to TRBD1. Germline values: CDR1 LGHDT, CDR2 YNNKEL (reference sequence). The V and J ends lost 4 bases and 4 bases, in that order; junction bases with no gene match: 7. CDR3 size: 15 residues. CDR3 residues: CASSPRQGGGTEAFF. CDR3 coding DNA: TGTGCCAGCAGCCCTAGACAGGGGGGTGGCACTGAAGCTTTCTTT.

This clonotype was seen only a few times. The chain carries TRBV10-2 and TRBJ1-5; D ambiguous. V shed 2 bases and J shed 0 bases, with 11 bases lying between them. The CDR3 has 16 amino acids. Germline lookup yields CDR1 WSHSY and CDR2 SAAADI. The CDR3 region has the DNA TGCGCCAGCAGTGAGGCGCCGGGGAATAGCAATCAGCCCCAGCATTTT. Its translation: CASSEAPGNSNQPQHF.

This chain uses TRBV5-1 with TRBJ2-7; no definite D call. CDR3 length: 15 amino acids. Trimming stripped 0 bases from V and 0 bases from J, with 10 bases between. Germline V CDR1 and CDR2: SGHRS, YFSETQ. The CDR3 DNA reads TGCGCCAGCAGCTTGGAGCCCTCCAGCTCCTACGAGCAGTACTTC. This translates into CASSLEPSSSYEQYF.

The V and J genes are TRBV7-9 and TRBJ2-5; D uncertain. This CDR3 spans 15 amino acids. Germline CDR1 and CDR2: SEHNR and FQNEAQ (reference sequence). The V end was cut by 1 base, the J end by 5 bases, with 14 bases between. CDR3 bases: TGTGCCAGCAGCTTAGTGCGGCTCACCGGGGAGACCCAGTACTTC. This sequence encodes CASSLVRLTGETQYF.

V gene TRBV7-2 combines with J gene TRBJ1-5; D remains ambiguous. This CDR3 comprises 14 residues. V lost 4 bases and J 4 bases, leaving 11 bases between the germline ends. Germline CDR1 reads SGHTA; CDR2 reads FQGNSA. Here the CDR3 reads CASSSHDPNQPQHF. CDR3 DNA sequence: TGTGCCAGCAGCTCACATGACCCAAATCAGCCCCAGCATTTT. Looking up the rest from reference TRBV7-2 and TRBJ1-5 gives the full variable domain: GAGVSQSPSNKVTEKGKDVELRCDPISGHTALYWYRQSLGQGLEFLIYFQGNSAPDKSGLPSDRFSAERTGGSVSTLTIQRTQQEDSAVYLCASSSHDPNQPQHFGDGTRLSIL.

The chain joins TRBV6-5 to TRBJ1-2; the D is unclear. Germline CDR1 MNHEY, CDR2 SVGAGI. This CDR3 comprises 13 residues. Trimming pared 7 bases from V and 4 bases from J, leaving 13 bases between. CDR3 amino acids: CASTLTPTYGYTF. The CDR3 DNA reads TGTGCCAGCACCCTAACTCCCACCTATGGCTACACCTTC.

The chain has TRBV2 and TRBJ2-1; the D is unclear. CDR3 length: 13 amino acids. Germline V gene lookup returns CDR1 SNHLY and CDR2 FYNNEI. The V end lost 7 bases, the J end lost 3 bases, and 10 bases lay between the germline ends. Written as DNA, the CDR3 is TGTGCCAGCAACTTTAACGGCTACAATGAGCAGTTCTTC. Its protein product is CASNFNGYNEQFF.

The chain has TRBV3-1 and TRBJ1-2; no clear D. The CDR3 length is 13 residues. In germline, CDR1 is LGHDT, CDR2 YNNKEL (reference sequence). Between the trimmed V and J ends, which lost 4 bases and 8 bases, there was a span of 14 bases. The CDR3 coding sequence is TGTGCCAGCAGCCCGAGCCCAGAGTACGGCTACACCTTC. It specifies CASSPSPEYGYTF.

Of note for this clonotype: One junction end does not reproduce the germline sequence, and a read error may be involved. The CDR3 is CAGSYSGESNTEAFF. CDR3 nucleotide sequence: TGTGCCGGCAGTTACTCCGGGGAGTCGAACACTGAAGCTTTCTTT. The chain recombines TRBV6-2 or TRBV6-3 with TRBJ1-1; D ambiguous. The CDR3 spans 15 residues. Germline CDR1 reads MNHEY; CDR2 reads SVGEGT.

The chain recombines TRBV12-3 or TRBV12-4 with TRBJ1-6; TRBD1 is a possible D gene (6 bases). This CDR3 has 14 residues. Trimming removed 2 bases from V and 8 bases from J, with 10 bases in between. The DNA of the CDR3 is TGTGCCAGCAGTTTAAAAGGGGGGGATTCACCCCTCCACTTT. Residues: CASSLKGGDSPLHF.

The V call is TRBV29-1, the J call TRBJ1-2, with TRBD1 as a possible D gene (6 bases). V was pared by 5 bases and J by 10 bases, with 20 bases between. The CDR3 spans 13 residues. Germline V gene data show CDR1 as SQVTM and CDR2 as ANQGSEA. The CDR3 nucleotides are TGCAGCGTTCTGGGGAACAGGGCCGGCGCCTACACCTTC. This codes for CSVLGNRAGAYTF.

V and J are TRBV5-1 and TRBJ2-7; 8 bases align to TRBD1. CDR1 is SGHRS, CDR2 YFSETQ, per germline. The CDR3 spans 15 residues. With 2 bases clipped from V and 2 bases from J, the junction kept 6 bases outside the gene matches. CDR3 residues: CASSFGDRTAYEQYF. In DNA form, the CDR3 reads TGCGCCAGCAGCTTCGGGGACAGGACCGCCTACGAGCAGTACTTC.

This clonotype has more than one count but fewer than ten. The chain carries TRBV3-1 and TRBJ2-7, with 7 positions matching TRBD1. This CDR3 is built from 13 residues. Trimming removed 1 base from V and 6 bases from J; junction bases left unmatched: 3. Per germline, CDR1 LGHDT and CDR2 YNNKEL (reference sequence). Here the CDR3 reads CASSQGDRSEQYF. DNA for the CDR3: TGTGCCAGCAGCCAAGGGGACAGAAGCGAGCAGTACTTC.

This clonotype was counted a few times. The V gene is TRBV5-5, the J gene TRBJ1-2; 7 nucleotides align to TRBD1. Germline V gene data show CDR1 as SGHKS and CDR2 as YYEKEE (reference sequence). J was trimmed by 4 bases and V by 1 base; bases with no gene match: 10. The CDR3 totals 16 residues. The CDR3 reads CASSLTGEGVSYGYTF. In nucleotides, the CDR3 is TGTGCCAGCAGCTTGACAGGGGAAGGGGTTAGCTATGGCTACACCTTC. The whole variable domain, filled in from reference TRBV5-5 and TRBJ1-2, reads DAGVTQSPTHLIKTRGQQVTLRCSPISGHKSVSWYQQVLGQGPQFIFQYYEKEERGRGNFPDRFSARQFPNYSSELNVNALLLGDSALYLCASSLTGEGVSYGYTFGSGTRLTVV.

CDR3 amino acids: CASSPSLSTATEQYF. DNA for the CDR3: TGTGCCAGCAGCCCAAGTCTTTCGACAGCGACCGAGCAGTACTTC. J is TRBJ2-7 and V is TRBV9; D is perhaps TRBD1 (5 bases). Germline V CDR1 and CDR2: SGDLS, YYNGEE. The CDR3 is 15 amino acids. V shed 4 bases and J shed 6 bases, with 20 bases lying between them.

The rearrangement links TRBV2 to TRBJ2-1, with TRBD2 as a possible D gene (6 bases). The V gene lost 8 bases and the J gene lost 7 bases, with 18 bases spanning the gap. The CDR3 length is 14 residues. CDR1 is SNHLY and CDR2 is FYNNEI in the germline V gene. CDR3 sequence (DNA): TGTGCCAGCCTGACTAGGTCACGCCGGAATGAGCAGTTCTTC. Translating it yields CASLTRSRRNEQFF.

This clonotype was counted between two and nine times. V usage is TRBV6-4 and J usage is TRBJ2-3; 7 bases map to TRBD2. The germline CDR1 and CDR2 sequences are MRHNA and SNTAGT. Unmatched junction bases numbered 4, after V lost 5 bases and J lost 5 bases. The CDR3 is 13 residues long. CDR3 amino acids: CASSSGAEDTQYF. Here the CDR3 DNA reads TGTGCCAGCAGTAGCGGGGCTGAAGATACGCAGTATTTT.

The chain is built from TRBV20-1 and TRBJ2-3; 9 bases map to TRBD1. CDR1 is DFQATT and CDR2 is SNEGSKA in the germline V gene (reference sequence). V lost 4 bases to trimming and J lost 0 bases; unmatched junction nucleotides: 2. The CDR3 contains 14 residues. CDR3 residues: CSAKGQGSTDTQYF. For the CDR3, the DNA is TGCAGTGCTAAGGGACAGGGCAGCACAGATACGCAGTATTTT.